The T cell receptor beta chain described here comes from a study of breast tumors, draining lymph nodes, adjacent tissues (dated by TCRdb to the mid-2010s). Turning to the overall study: The study compared TCR beta repertoires across tumor, adjacent nontumor tissue and axillary lymph nodes from breast cancer patients. In human breast cancer, the study set out to evaluate how tumor, surrounding tissue and draining lymph node repertoires relate to one another and whether T cells may move between these sites. Here is what the overall study found, with its caveats: T-cell repertoire diversity in tumors was found to be lower than in lymph nodes but higher than in nontumor tissue, and preferential V and J gene usage was observed. Rather than being directly demonstrated, the conclusion that tumor T cells originate in lymph nodes was presented as consistent with a hypothesis. Tumor and nontumor tissue repertoires were significantly more similar in luminal-like than in basal-like breast cancer. A scenario in which most tumor T cells derive from the lymph node and then expand within tumor tissue was judged to be consistent with the data.

The axillary draining lymph nodes of breast cancer patients were the source of the lymph node samples. Sequenced using an Illumina HiSeq 2000. Multiplex PCR amplification was used to build the TCR beta chain libraries. High-throughput sequencing was used to analyze the amplified TCR beta chain products. TCRdb reworked the public reads: Q25 trimming with fastp, MiXCR clone assembly, productive beta chains retained. A single entry per CDR3 protein holds the most common genes and DNA from its merged rows. This sample gives 200,000 or so distinct CDR3 sequences in total; approximately 31% of them show up just once. Clones ranked in the top ten supply roughly 4.3% of the sample. V is cut back by 3 bases and J by 2 bases, with 18 bases in the junction unmatched. Counted from cysteine to phenylalanine, this CDR3 has 19 amino acids. Only the CDR3 DNA is retained, 57 bases long and in frame from the first base. Looking up the germline V gene (reference sequence) yields CDR1 DFQATT and CDR2 SNEGSKA.

This clonotype was seen a few times. Which antigen it targets is not known. A much larger clone is a single base away; this may be a read error. The TCR originated in a female donor with breast cancer. Some clones in this sample may be carry-over from other donors' samples. The specimen sequenced was axillary lymph node tissue. The rearrangement joined TRBV20-1 to TRBJ2-2, with 7 middle bases fitting TRBD1. The sequence in DNA is TGCAGTGCTAGTACAGGACCGGGACAGACGACGGCTAACACCGGGGAGCTGTTTTTT. This is translated as CSASTGPGQTTANTGELFF.